Each of the 8 T cell receptor beta chains below was sequenced from the same sample in a study of T cells expressing NK-cell markers. TCRdb re-called the 5' RACE reads and gives one entry per CDR3 protein, without DNA. The sample features approximately 420,000 distinct CDR3 sequences, with about 11% in its top ten. The sequencing input was blood T cells: a sorted CD56 or NKG2C T cell subset, CD4+ or CD8+ T cells, or bulk PBMC T cells (not recorded which). These receptors originate from a woman in her 50s in good health.

This chain joins TRBV7-9 and TRBJ2-3; TCRdb proposes TRBD2, but this gene call is untestable without DNA. The CDR3 extends over 16 amino acids. The germline gives CDR1 SEHNR, CDR2 FQNEAQ (reference sequence). The CDR3 reads CASSLSSSGSRDTQYF.

The chain links TRBV20-1 to TRBJ2-1. The germline V gene encodes CDR1 DFQATT and CDR2 SNEGSKA (reference sequence). This CDR3 is built from 14 residues. The CDR3 protein is CSARVSLQYNEQFF.

The chain joins TRBV20-1 to TRBJ1-1; TCRdb's assignment of TRBD1 cannot be checked, as there is no DNA. There are 14 residues in the CDR3. Germline V gives CDR1 DFQATT, CDR2 SNEGSKA (reference sequence). CDR3 sequence: CSAADPVINTEAFF.

The CDR3: CAWIVWGPLGTYEQYF. The chain joins TRBV30 to TRBJ2-7; TCRdb returns TRBD1, unconfirmable since there is no DNA. Germline CDR1 and CDR2: GTSNPN and SVGIG (reference sequence). The CDR3 has 16 amino acids.

J is TRBJ2-3 and V is TRBV12-3 or TRBV12-4; TCRdb lists TRBD1, though no DNA is available to test this call. The CDR3 has 17 amino acids. This chain's CDR3 is CASSLGVDRGAADTQYF.

The chain is built from TRBV12-5 and TRBJ2-1; as DNA is missing, the TRBD1 call by TCRdb cannot be tested. Germline-derived CDR1 and CDR2 are LGHNT and FRNRAP. CDR3 length equals 12 residues. CDR3 sequence: CASGVTGAEQFF.

This chain connects TRBV29-1 to TRBJ2-3; TCRdb lists TRBD1, though no DNA is available to test this call. Germline CDR1 and CDR2: SQVTM and ANQGSEA. The CDR3 covers 14 residues. The CDR3 here is CSVRWGQGTDTQYF.

The chain has TRBV6-1 and TRBJ1-2. Germline values: CDR1 MNHNS, CDR2 SASEGT. This CDR3 has 14 amino acids. The chain's CDR3 is CASSEYRGSDGYTF.